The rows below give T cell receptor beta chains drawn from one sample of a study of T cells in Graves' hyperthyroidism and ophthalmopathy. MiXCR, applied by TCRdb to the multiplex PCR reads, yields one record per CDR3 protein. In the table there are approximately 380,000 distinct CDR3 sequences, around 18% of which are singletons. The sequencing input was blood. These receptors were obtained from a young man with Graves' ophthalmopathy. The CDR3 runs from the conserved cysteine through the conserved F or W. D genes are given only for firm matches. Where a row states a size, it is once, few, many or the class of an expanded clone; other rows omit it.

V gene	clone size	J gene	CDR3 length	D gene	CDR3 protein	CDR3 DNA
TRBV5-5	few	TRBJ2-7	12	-	CASSSGGFEQYF	TGTGCCAGCAGCTCAGGTGGTTTCGAACAGTACTTC
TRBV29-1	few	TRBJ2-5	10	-	CSVGTETQYF	TGCAGCGTTGGGACCGAGACCCAGTACTTC
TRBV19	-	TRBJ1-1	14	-	CASISDRMNTEAFF	TGTGCCAGTATCTCAGACAGGATGAACACTGAAGCTTTCTTT
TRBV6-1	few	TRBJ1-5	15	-	CASSERGAGNQPQHF	TGTGCCAGCAGTGAAAGAGGGGCGGGCAATCAGCCCCAGCATTTT
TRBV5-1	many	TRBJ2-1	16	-	CASSASGWKSYNEQFF	TGCGCCAGCAGCGCTTCAGGGTGGAAGTCCTACAATGAGCAGTTCTTC
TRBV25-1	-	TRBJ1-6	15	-	CASSESNRESSPLHF	TGTGCCAGCAGTGAATCGAACAGGGAGAGTTCACCCCTCCACTTT
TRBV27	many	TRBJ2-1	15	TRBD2	CASSSGTSGANEQFF	TGTGCCAGCAGTTCCGGGACTAGCGGGGCCAATGAGCAGTTCTTC
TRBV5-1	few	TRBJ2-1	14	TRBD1	CASSLYDRVNEQFF	TGCGCCAGCAGCTTATATGACAGGGTCAATGAGCAGTTCTTC
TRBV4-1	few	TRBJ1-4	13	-	CASSQVVGEKLFF	TGCGCCAGCAGCCAAGTAGTAGGTGAAAAACTGTTTTTT
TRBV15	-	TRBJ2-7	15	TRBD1	CATSMTTGGTYEQYF	TGTGCCACCAGCATGACGACAGGGGGGACCTACGAGCAGTACTTC
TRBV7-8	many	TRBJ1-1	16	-	CASSARTRFMNTEAFF	TGTGCCAGCAGCGCCCGGACCCGTTTTATGAACACTGAAGCTTTCTTT
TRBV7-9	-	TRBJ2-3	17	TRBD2	CASSRDSSGGFTDTQYF	TGTGCCAGCAGTCGGGACTCTAGCGGGGGGTTCACAGATACGCAGTATTTT
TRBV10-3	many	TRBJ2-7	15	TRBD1	CAILDGTGGLYEQYF	TGTGCCATCCTTGACGGGACAGGGGGCTTATACGAGCAGTACTTC
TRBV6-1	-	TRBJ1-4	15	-	CASSVGGATNEKLFF	TGTGCCAGCAGTGTGGGAGGAGCAACTAATGAAAAACTGTTTTTT
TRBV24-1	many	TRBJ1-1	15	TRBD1	CATSAGTGSGTEAFF	TGTGCCACCAGTGCCGGGACAGGCTCGGGCACTGAAGCTTTCTTT
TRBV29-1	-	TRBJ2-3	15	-	CSVEVWGDSTDTQYF	TGCAGCGTTGAAGTCTGGGGGGACAGCACAGATACGCAGTATTTT
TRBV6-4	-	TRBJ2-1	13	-	CASSPTASNEQFF	TGTGCCAGTTCTCCCACCGCCTCCAATGAGCAGTTCTTC
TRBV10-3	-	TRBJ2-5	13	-	CAIADRDSETQYF	TGTGCCATCGCAGACAGGGACTCGGAGACCCAGTACTTC
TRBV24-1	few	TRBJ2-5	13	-	CATSDSIVETQYF	TGTGCCACCAGTGATTCAATAGTGGAGACCCAGTACTTC
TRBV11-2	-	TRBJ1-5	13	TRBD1	CATSTGGEQPQHF	TGTGCCACTTCTACAGGGGGCGAACAGCCCCAGCATTTT
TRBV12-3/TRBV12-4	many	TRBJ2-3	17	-	CASSFRQVDLGTDTQYF	TGTGCCAGCAGTTTTCGGCAGGTGGACCTGGGAACAGATACGCAGTATTTT
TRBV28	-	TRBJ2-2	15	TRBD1	CASNTPGQGAGELFF	TGTGCCAGCAACACTCCGGGACAGGGTGCCGGGGAGCTGTTTTTT
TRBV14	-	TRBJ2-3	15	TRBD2	CASSPFAGGTDTQYF	TGTGCCAGCAGCCCTTTTGCGGGGGGTACAGATACGCAGTATTTT
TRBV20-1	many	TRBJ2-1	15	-	CSARDLGARVNEQFF	TGCAGTGCTAGAGATCTGGGGGCCAGGGTCAATGAGCAGTTCTTC
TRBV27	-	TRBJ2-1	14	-	CASSLRGAPGEQFF	TGTGCCAGCAGTTTACGGGGGGCCCCTGGTGAGCAGTTCTTC
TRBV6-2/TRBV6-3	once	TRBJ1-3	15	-	CASTEGGGSGNTIYF	TGTGCCAGCACAGAAGGGGGAGGCTCTGGAAACACCATATATTTT
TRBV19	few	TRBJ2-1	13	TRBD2	CASTTSGYNEQFF	TGTGCCAGCACGACTAGCGGCTACAATGAGCAGTTCTTC